The sequence of this T cell receptor beta chain was determined in a study of shared T cell receptors in the human thymus. V dropped 4 bases and J dropped 5; count of bases not matched to a gene: 15. Germline-derived CDR1 and CDR2 are SGHNT and YYREEE (reference sequence). This CDR3 is 19 amino acids long. Measured with immunoSEQ multiplex PCR; TCRdb has only the in-frame clones, and not every one. The table records approximately 760,000 clones, 70% to 90% of them present only once. This clone appeared a few times. The sample was also reused in another study, on human thymus T cells. That study reports: From resections taken during corrective heart surgery, the thymus tissue was obtained. What appeared biased in thymic and blood repertoires was the usage of V and J genes.

The gene calls are TRBV5-4 and TRBJ2-2, with 12 nucleotides matching TRBD1. Sequencing was carried out using thymocytes. The receptor was derived from a girl under three years old with a congenital heart defect. The CDR3 is CASSLTDRDRGRRTGELFF. The DNA of the CDR3 is TGTGCCAGCAGCCTAACTGACCGGGACAGGGGGCGTCGGACCGGGGAGCTGTTTTTT. Variable domain in full (rest from reference TRBV5-4 and TRBJ2-2): ETGVTQSPTHLIKTRGQQVTLRCSSQSGHNTVSWYQQALGQGPQFIFQYYREEENGRGNFPPRFSGLQFPNYSSELNVNALELDDSALYLCASSLTDRDRGRRTGELFFGEGSRLTVL.